This is a list of T cell receptor beta chains from one sample in a study of blood T cell repertoires in COVID-19. Repertoires were generated with immunoSEQ multiplex PCR, while TCRdb's copy carries only in-frame clones and drops some. Of under 50,000 clones detected, about 88% appear once; the ten largest clones hold 30% to 40%. The specimen sequenced was peripheral blood. The source is a man between 65 and 85 years old with active COVID-19. Both conserved end residues are part of each CDR3. A D gene is named only where the DNA matches it firmly. Only some rows state a clone size, as once, few, many or a class for expanded clones.

few	-	TRBV28	TRBJ2-7	CASIGGTASSYEQYF	TGTGCCAGCATAGGTGGGACTGCGAGCTCCTACGAGCAGTACTTC
-	-	TRBV24-1	TRBJ2-1	CATSDVTTYNEQFF	TGTGCCACCAGTGATGTGACTACCTACAATGAGCAGTTCTTC
-	TRBD2	TRBV4-3	TRBJ2-3	CASSQDHGRALYTQYF	TGCGCCAGCAGCCAAGACCACGGGAGGGCCCTATATACGCAGTATTTT
-	-	TRBV28	TRBJ2-5	CASSLDRRGTQYF	TGTGCCAGCAGTTTAGACCGGAGGGGGACCCAGTACTTC
-	-	TRBV7-3	TRBJ2-1	CASSLSSSSYNEQFF	TGTGCCAGCAGCTTAAGTAGTAGCTCCTACAATGAGCAGTTCTTC
few	-	TRBV4-2	TRBJ1-3	CASSQAEGTSGNTIYF	TGTGCCAGCAGCCAAGCCGAGGGAACCTCTGGAAACACCATATATTTT
-	TRBD2	TRBV7-2	TRBJ2-3	CASSLMGSRLASDTQYF	TGTGCCAGCAGCTTAATGGGATCCCGACTAGCATCGGATACGCAGTATTTT
-	-	TRBV7-9	TRBJ1-2	CASSWNRVDYGYTF	TGTGCCAGCAGCTGGAACAGGGTTGACTATGGCTACACCTTC
-	-	TRBV11-2	TRBJ1-3	CASSKGDWSEDNTIYF	TGTGCCAGCAGCAAAGGAGATTGGTCGGAAGACAACACCATATATTTT
-	-	TRBV27	TRBJ1-6	CASSPSGSAYGSLHF	TGTGCCAGCAGTCCCTCAGGATCCGCCTATGGTTCCCTCCACTTT
-	-	TRBV20-1	TRBJ2-7	CSARERSAQYF	TGCAGTGCTAGAGAACGTAGCGCCCAGTACTTC
few	-	TRBV16	TRBJ1-6	CASSQSLVEPLHF	TGTGCCAGCAGCCAATCGTTAGTTGAACCCCTCCACTTT
-	-	TRBV5-1	TRBJ1-2	CASSWGDRTNYGYTF	TGCGCCAGCAGCTGGGGTGACAGGACTAACTATGGCTACACCTTC
-	TRBD2	TRBV7-2	TRBJ2-7	CASRRTSSGSYEQYF	TGTGCCAGCAGGCGCACCTCTAGCGGGAGTTACGAGCAGTACTTC
-	-	TRBV30	TRBJ2-3	CAWSSLELSTDTQYF	TGTGCCTGGAGTTCTCTCGAGCTTAGCACAGATACGCAGTATTTT
-	TRBD2	TRBV6-1	TRBJ2-1	CASSAGRPSGLNEQFF	TGTGCCAGCAGTGCGGGACGGCCTAGCGGTCTGAATGAGCAGTTCTTC
-	TRBD2	TRBV24-1	TRBJ2-5	CATSDSQGRGGRKETQYF	TGTGCCACCAGTGATAGTCAGGGGCGGGGGGGCAGAAAAGAGACCCAGTACTTC
-	-	TRBV7-2	TRBJ2-5	CASSFRRPQGTQYF	TGTGCCAGCAGCTTTAGACGCCCCCAGGGGACCCAGTACTTC
-	TRBD2	TRBV5-1	TRBJ2-7	CASSFTTGPGGEQYF	TGCGCCAGCAGCTTTACTACCGGGCCCGGGGGGGAGCAGTACTTC
-	-	TRBV2	TRBJ2-2	CASSLQQVPIPNTGELFF	TGTGCCAGCAGTCTTCAACAGGTACCTATACCGAACACCGGGGAGCTGTTTTTT
-	-	TRBV4-1	TRBJ2-7	CASSRYGTYEQYF	TGCGCCAGCAGCCGGTACGGTACCTACGAGCAGTACTTC
-	-	TRBV18	TRBJ2-5	CASSPSVQETQYF	TGTGCCAGCTCACCTTCGGTACAAGAGACCCAGTACTTC
-	TRBD2	TRBV7-9	TRBJ2-3	CASSLGGGGTDTQYF	TGTGCCAGCAGCTTAGGCGGGGGGGGGACAGATACGCAGTATTTT
once	TRBD1	TRBV7-2	TRBJ1-2	CASSLARQGIGYGYTF	TGTGCCAGCAGCTTAGCCCGACAGGGGATCGGCTATGGCTACACCTTC
-	TRBD2	TRBV7-2	TRBJ2-1	CASSPPSGGGSSYNEQFF	TGTGCCAGCAGCCCACCTAGCGGGGGGGGCAGCTCCTACAATGAGCAGTTCTTC